Below, 31 T cell receptor beta chains from the same sample are listed, as sequenced in a study of CD8 T cells in ankylosing spondylitis. One entry per CDR3 protein results from TCRdb running MiXCR on the 5' RACE reads. This sample carries about 260,000 distinct CDR3 sequences, about 24% of them seen once, and the ten largest clones take 0.61%. The sequencing input was blood, either unsorted or a sorted T cell fraction (not recorded which). These receptors all come from a male donor with ankylosing spondylitis or in good health (not recorded which).

There are many counts of this clonotype. The chain joins TRBV20-1 to TRBJ2-5; 11 nucleotides match TRBD2. Germline V lookup: CDR1 DFQATT, CDR2 SNEGSKA (reference sequence). The CDR3 has 15 amino acids. The CDR3 region is CSPGASGGQQETQYF. Written as DNA, the CDR3 is TGCAGCCCAGGGGCTAGCGGGGGGCAGCAAGAGACCCAGTACTTC.

The chain couples TRBV12-3 or TRBV12-4 to TRBJ2-2; D not certain. The CDR3 length is 13 residues. Between the trimmed V and J ends, which lost 6 bases and 4 bases, there was a span of 9 bases. This chain's CDR3 is CASRPGATGELFF. The DNA for the CDR3 is TGTGCCAGCAGACCGGGCGCCACCGGGGAGCTGTTTTTT.

This clonotype was picked up many times. The chain has TRBV5-5 and TRBJ2-7, with 8 bases that match TRBD1. The CDR3 is made up of 15 amino acids. V lost 4 bases, J lost 3 bases, and 9 bases stayed unmatched. Looked up from germline, CDR1 is SGHKS and CDR2 is YYEKEE (reference sequence). CDR3 residues: CASSTRAGTGYEQYF. The CDR3 bases are TGTGCCAGCAGCACGAGGGCCGGGACAGGCTACGAGCAGTACTTC.

V is TRBV4-1 and J is TRBJ2-7; D tentatively reads TRBD1 or TRBD2 (5 bases each). The CDR3 contains 16 residues. The V and J ends lost 1 base and 4 bases respectively, with 17 bases between them. Looked up from germline, CDR1 is MGHRA and CDR2 is YSYEKL. CDR3 loop: CASSQVIGRGRYEQYF. Here the CDR3 DNA reads TGCGCCAGCAGCCAAGTTATTGGTAGGGGACGGTACGAGCAGTACTTC.

This clonotype came up many times. The chain has TRBV20-1 and TRBJ2-1; D not certain. Germline V gene sequence: CDR1 DFQATT, CDR2 SNEGSKA (reference sequence). Trimming pared 2 bases from V and 6 bases from J, leaving 14 bases between. This CDR3 is 14 amino acids long. The CDR3 region is CSARLGLSGNEQFF. The CDR3, as DNA: TGCAGTGCTAGATTAGGTTTGTCTGGCAATGAGCAGTTCTTC.

With regard to this clonotype: Being one base from a much bigger clone, this may be a read error. The rearrangement links TRBV9 to TRBJ2-7; D remains unclear. Trimming removed 4 bases from V and 0 bases from J, with 14 bases in between. This CDR3 region has 15 residues. Per germline, CDR1 SGDLS and CDR2 YYNGEE. CDR3 in amino acids: CASSPRALFSYEQYF. CDR3 DNA: TGTGCCAGCAGCCCCCGGGCCTTATTCTCCTACGAGCAGTACTTC.

This clonotype has at least ten counts. This chain joins TRBV20-1 and TRBJ2-3; 8 bases are a match to TRBD2. Per the germline V gene, CDR1 is DFQATT and CDR2 is SNEGSKA (reference sequence). After removal of 0 bases from V and 4 bases from J, the junction contained 12 bases not matched to a gene. The CDR3 consists of 17 residues. CDR3 DNA sequence: TGCAGTGCTAGAGACGTCGCAAGCGGGGGCGTCCCAGATACGCAGTATTTT. It specifies CSARDVASGGVPDTQYF.

The rearrangement joins TRBV20-1 to TRBJ1-2, with a tentative D call TRBD1 (5 bases). Germline V gives CDR1 DFQATT, CDR2 SNEGSKA (reference sequence). CDR3 length: 14 amino acids. Trimming took 3 bases from V and 4 from J, leaving 15 bases between them. The CDR3 loop is CSASDSGVSYGYTF. CDR3 DNA sequence: TGCAGTGCTAGTGACAGCGGGGTTAGCTATGGCTACACCTTC.

This clonotype occurred a few times. This sequence joins TRBV12-3 or TRBV12-4 and TRBJ2-7; 9 positions match TRBD2. V lost 4 bases, J lost 3 bases, and 4 bases stayed unmatched. The CDR3 sequence is 14 residues long. CDR3 bases: TGTGCCAGCAGTTGGTCGCGGGGGGGCTACGAGCAGTACTTC. Translation gives CASSWSRGGYEQYF.

This clonotype was found many times. The chain employs TRBV20-1 and TRBJ2-1; 10 bases are shared with TRBD2. The germline gives CDR1 DFQATT, CDR2 SNEGSKA (reference sequence). This CDR3 comprises 15 residues. Trimming removed 5 bases from V and 7 bases from J; junction bases left unmatched: 11. CDR3 amino acids: CSAYRSGGAGNEQFF. CDR3 in DNA: TGCAGTGCTTACCGCAGCGGGGGGGCGGGGAATGAGCAGTTCTTC.

Remarks on this clonotype: Being one base from a much bigger clone, this may be a read error. The gene calls are TRBV5-6 and TRBJ2-7; TRBD2 agrees at 7 bases. The CDR3 length is 12 residues. CDR1 and CDR2 (germline): SGHDT, YYEEEE. V was pared by 3 bases and J by 8 bases, with 5 bases of the junction left unmatched. CDR3 sequence reads: CASSSAGDQQYF. CDR3 DNA: TGTGCCAGCAGCTCGGCGGGGGACCAGCAGTACTTC. Variable domain in full (rest from reference TRBV5-6 and TRBJ2-7): DAGVTQSPTHLIKTRGQQVTLRCSPKSGHDTVSWYQQALGQGPQFIFQYYEEEERQRGNFPDRFSGHQFPNYSSELNVNALLLGDSALYLCASSSAGDQQYFGPGTRLTVT.

There are many counts of this clonotype. J is TRBJ2-5 and V is TRBV7-3, with 9 bases fitting TRBD1. V shed 1 base and J 5 bases; nucleotides not matched to a gene: 8. Germline CDR1 and CDR2: SGHTA and FQGTGA. CDR3 length equals 16 residues. CDR3: CASSLRGGQGSETQYF. The CDR3 bases are TGTGCCAGCAGCTTAAGAGGGGGACAGGGATCCGAGACCCAGTACTTC.

CDR3: CSVERRLAWNEQFF. The DNA of the CDR3 is TGCAGCGTTGAAAGGAGACTAGCTTGGAATGAGCAGTTCTTC. The V gene is TRBV29-1, the J gene TRBJ2-1; TRBD2 agrees at 7 bases. Germline values: CDR1 SQVTM, CDR2 ANQGSEA. The CDR3 loop spans 14 amino acids. After removal of 2 bases from V and 7 bases from J, the junction contained 8 bases not matched to a gene.

This clonotype was observed many times. The chain employs TRBV11-1 and TRBJ2-5, with 13 bases matching TRBD2. Germline V lookup: CDR1 SGHAT, CDR2 FQDESV (reference sequence). The length of the CDR3 is 20 residues. V gave up 0 bases and J gave up 4 bases; unmatched junction bases: 14. DNA for the CDR3: TGTGCCAGCAGCTTAGCCCCGACTAGCGGGGGGCCTGCTCCGGGAGAGACCCAGTACTTC. Residues: CASSLAPTSGGPAPGETQYF.

This clonotype occurred many times. This chain joins TRBV6-5 and TRBJ2-4; D is unresolved. Germline CDR1 is MNHEY and CDR2 is SVGAGI. V lost 5 bases and J 1 base, leaving 15 bases between the germline ends. The CDR3 has 16 residues. In nucleotides, the CDR3 is TGTGCCAGCAGTCTCGACGATTTGGAGGCCAAAAACATTCAGTACTTC. This translates into CASSLDDLEAKNIQYF.

This clonotype has a count of ten or more. V is TRBV9 and J is TRBJ2-3; D is undetermined. The CDR3 has 14 amino acids. V shed 4 bases and J shed 0 bases, with 9 bases lying between them. CDR1 is SGDLS and CDR2 is YYNGEE in the germline V gene. CDR3 residues: CASSSRPSTDTQYF. DNA of the CDR3: TGTGCCAGCAGCTCACGACCGAGCACAGATACGCAGTATTTT.

This clonotype was picked up many times. The chain couples TRBV4-2 to TRBJ1-4; D remains ambiguous. This CDR3 contains 13 residues. Germline lookup yields CDR1 LGHNA and CDR2 YNFKEQ. Trimming left V 0 bases short and J 8 bases short, with 7 bases between. This CDR3 is CASSQDLGEKLFF. CDR3 nucleotide sequence: TGTGCCAGCAGCCAAGATCTGGGGGAAAAACTGTTTTTT.

This clonotype was counted between two and nine times. The V and J genes are TRBV3-1 and TRBJ2-5; unclear D gene. V was clipped by 0 bases and J by 2 bases, with 10 bases between them. This CDR3 comprises 15 residues. In germline, CDR1 is LGHDT, CDR2 YNNKEL (reference sequence). The CDR3 DNA reads as TGTGCCAGCAGCCAAGATCCCAGCCCACAAGAGACCCAGTACTTC. As protein: CASSQDPSPQETQYF.

This clonotype occurred many times. The J gene is TRBJ2-2, the V gene TRBV24-1, with D uncertain. Looked up from germline, CDR1 is KGHDR and CDR2 is SFDVKD. Trimming took 4 bases from V and 0 from J, leaving 11 bases between them. This CDR3 is built from 16 residues. This CDR3 is CATSDLRGPNTGELFF. CDR3 DNA: TGTGCCACCAGTGACCTCCGCGGACCGAACACCGGGGAGCTGTTTTTT.

This clonotype occurred many times. The chain uses TRBV4-1 and TRBJ2-3, with TRBD1 matching over 7 bases. CDR3 length: 15 amino acids. CDR1 is MGHRA, CDR2 YSYEKL, per germline. V dropped 2 bases and J dropped 0; count of bases not matched to a gene: 2. The CDR3 DNA sequence: TGCGCCAGCAGCCAACAGGGGGAAAGCACAGATACGCAGTATTTT. Translated: CASSQQGESTDTQYF.

This clonotype was detected a few times. This sequence joins TRBV6-5 and TRBJ2-7; D ambiguous. CDR3 size: 13 residues. Trimming shortened V by 3 bases and J by 2 bases, and 8 bases separated the two germline ends. CDR1 MNHEY and CDR2 SVGAGI come from the germline V gene. The CDR3 sequence is CASSYRTPYEQYF. The CDR3 DNA follows: TGTGCCAGCAGTTATCGTACGCCCTACGAGCAGTACTTC.

The CDR3 DNA sequence: TGTGCCAGCAGGTCGACTAGCGGGGGATACGCGGGGGAGACCCAGTACTTC. It codes for CASRSTSGGYAGETQYF. This rearrangement joins TRBV6-1 to TRBJ2-5, with TRBD2 identical over 12 bases. The CDR3 is 17 residues long. V lost 6 bases and J lost 5; bases outside the gene matches: 13. Germline-derived CDR1 and CDR2 are MNHNS and SASEGT.

The chain uses TRBV9 and TRBJ2-3; 7 bases fit TRBD1. The CDR3 is made up of 15 amino acids. Germline V gene data show CDR1 as SGDLS and CDR2 as YYNGEE. V shed 1 base, J shed 1 base, and the junction held 3 bases outside the gene matches. The CDR3 spells CASSVMGQRTDTQYF. CDR3 nucleotides: TGTGCCAGCAGCGTAATGGGACAGCGCACAGATACGCAGTATTTT.

In its sample, this clonotype was seen many times. The rearrangement uses TRBV20-1 and TRBJ2-5; the match to TRBD2 covers 8 bases. CDR3 size: 16 residues. Germline V lookup: CDR1 DFQATT, CDR2 SNEGSKA (reference sequence). V was pared by 3 bases and J by 5 bases, with 14 bases of the junction left unmatched. The DNA for the CDR3 is TGCAGTGCTAGCCCGGGGGGGCGAAAGCCCGGGGAGACCCAGTACTTC. Translated: CSASPGGRKPGETQYF.

The genes are TRBV20-1 and TRBJ2-7; TRBD1 aligns across 9 bases. Germline V lookup: CDR1 DFQATT, CDR2 SNEGSKA (reference sequence). The CDR3 is 14 residues long. J gave up 4 bases and V 0 bases, and 4 bases lay outside the gene matches. The chain's CDR3 is CSARESTGGYEQYF. CDR3 bases: TGCAGTGCTAGAGAATCGACAGGGGGGTACGAGCAGTACTTC.

This clonotype came up a few times. The gene calls are TRBV12-3 or TRBV12-4 and TRBJ1-1, with TRBD1 as a possible D gene (5 bases). The length of the CDR3 is 15 residues. Between the trimmed V and J ends, which lost 6 bases and 4 bases, there was a span of 18 bases. In DNA form, the CDR3 reads TGTGCCAGCAGCACATACCCGGGACGGAGCACTGAAGCTTTCTTT. The encoded protein is CASSTYPGRSTEAFF.

This clonotype was observed at least ten times. The chain combines TRBV6-5 with TRBJ2-1; 14 nucleotides align to TRBD2. Germline lookup yields CDR1 MNHEY and CDR2 SVGAGI. The trim removed 4 bases at V and 10 bases at J, leaving 9 bases unmatched. The CDR3 has 16 residues. The CDR3 region is CASSSRTSGGFGEQFF. The CDR3 coding sequence is TGTGCCAGCAGTTCCCGGACTAGCGGGGGGTTCGGGGAGCAGTTCTTC.

This rearrangement joins TRBV12-3 or TRBV12-4 to TRBJ2-6, with a possible D match to TRBD1 (6 bases). The CDR3 sequence is 15 residues long. The V and J ends lost 6 bases and 1 base respectively, with 10 bases between them. Here the CDR3 DNA reads TGTGCCAGCAGCCGACAGGTTTCTGGGGCCAACGTCCTGACTTTC. Amino acids: CASSRQVSGANVLTF.

This chain links TRBV6-5 with TRBJ2-7; D not resolved. CDR1 and CDR2 from the germline V gene are MNHEY and SVGAGI. The V and J ends lost 2 bases and 2 bases respectively, with 13 bases between them. The CDR3 sequence is 15 residues long. The DNA of the CDR3 is TGTGCCAGCAGTTACCCGTCCGGGCTGCCCTACGAGCAGTACTTC. It specifies CASSYPSGLPYEQYF.

This clonotype appeared a few times. The chain links TRBV20-1 to TRBJ2-3; no firm D call. This CDR3 comprises 14 residues. The germline V gene has CDR1 DFQATT and CDR2 SNEGSKA (reference sequence). V was trimmed by 0 bases and J by 2 bases, leaving 9 bases between them. CDR3 protein: CSARDAVVTDTQYF. CDR3 bases: TGCAGTGCTAGAGATGCGGTCGTCACAGATACGCAGTATTTT.

A few counts support this clonotype. The chain is built from TRBV10-3 and TRBJ2-3; D is undetermined. CDR1 and CDR2 from the germline V gene are ENHRY and SYGVKD. The CDR3 sequence is 14 residues long. V lost 3 bases, J lost 6 bases, and 13 bases lay in between. CDR3: CAISDEAGRDTQYF. The CDR3 region has the DNA TGTGCCATCAGTGATGAGGCAGGAAGGGATACGCAGTATTTT.